The T cell receptor (beta chain) described here comes from a study of spatial heterogeneity in lung cancer. Regarding the study as a whole: Tumor mutation count correlated with how many alpha and beta TCRs expanded intratumorally.

As to time point: sample taken at primary tumor resection. Germline lookup yields CDR1 MGHDK and CDR2 SYGVNS. The CDR3 contains 15 residues. Losses at the gene ends were 3 bases for V and 2 bases for J; bases not matched to a gene: 7. TCRdb re-called the 5' RACE reads with MiXCR, one entry per CDR3 protein. This sample has more than 7,500 distinct CDR3 sequences, with about 2.7% found just once. The table lists this clonotype with many counts. Its antigen remains unknown. The chain employs TRBV25-1 and TRBJ2-7; 7 bases fit TRBD2. This sequence originates from a male donor with early-stage non-small cell lung cancer. Sequenced here: lung tumor tissue, sampled at surgery. The CDR3 region has the DNA TGTGCCAGCAGTGATGGGGTTGCGGGGGCCTACGAGCAGTACTTC. Translating gives CASSDGVAGAYEQYF.